The T cell receptor (beta chain) under discussion was sequenced for a study of blood T cell repertoires in COVID-19. As for the study in general: Researchers got acute and convalescent COVID-19 samples from the United States, Italy and Spain. T cells, B-cell-depleted T cells, or PBMCs provided the cDNA or gDNA that served as material.

The CDR3 is 17 amino acids. Original processing methods: Reference gene primers were amplified, and this amplification served to estimate nucleated cell counts. Profiled with immunoSEQ multiplex PCR; TCRdb holds only in-frame clones, not every one. For V, J and clone size, that table is used; D and trimming come from the DNA. The sample carries 260,000 or so clones, roughly 87% recorded once. Input material: peripheral blood. The origin of this receptor is a man between 18 and 29 years old with active or convalescent COVID-19. J is TRBJ1-6 and V is TRBV12-2; TRBD1 is the table's D call and was not checked against the DNA. TRBV12-2 corresponds to a pseudogene. CDR3 DNA: TGTGCAAGTCGCTACCCCCGACAGGGTTCGTATAATTCACCCCTCCACTTT. Its translation: CASRYPRQGSYNSPLHF.